This T cell receptor (beta chain) emerged from a study of Ad26.COV2.S vaccination and SARS-CoV-2 variants. This clone has just one count. The junction had 5 bases not matched to a gene; V was cut back by 5 bases and J by 5 bases. Germline-derived CDR1 and CDR2 are LNHDA and SQIVND (reference sequence). The CDR3 is made up of 14 amino acids. Only in-frame clones appear in the TCRdb table, and some are missing; sequencing was by immunoSEQ multiplex PCR. The profile shows roughly 450,000 clones, 75% to 95% of them singletons. The sample's treatment: some 19 received Ad26.COV2.S at low or high dose, single or two shots; roughly five received placebo; per-sample allocation not given. Sampling was performed 63 days after the first vaccine or placebo injection. Wuhan-strain spike was delivered by a replication-incompetent Ad26 vector.

This receptor was identified in a person aged 18-60 years who received the Ad26.COV2.S COVID-19 vaccine or a placebo. Sequences were derived from peripheral blood, sampled in a trial of Ad26.COV2.S vaccine versus placebo. The chain carries TRBV19 and TRBJ1-1; 10 bases align to TRBD1. The CDR3 loop reads CASSATGGGTEAFF. The CDR3, as DNA: TGTGCCAGTAGTGCGACAGGGGGCGGTACTGAAGCTTTCTTT.